This paragraph covers one TCR beta chain sequence. Its target is not known. Generated by immunoSEQ multiplex PCR, the TCRdb table keeps only in-frame clones and is missing some. Counted here are some 72,000 clones, 84% occurring once; the ten biggest clones make up 2.8%. Germline assignment: CDR1 MNHEY and CDR2 SMNVEV (reference sequence). Trimming left V 6 bases short and J 5 bases short, with 14 bases between. This CDR3 is built from 13 residues. The entry originates in a study of T cells in localized non-small cell lung cancer. Findings of the study overall: The study linked higher blood T cell density to longer overall survival. A single tumor region was sequenced, leaving heterogeneity possible. In adjacent lung appeared a median 57 of the top 100 tumor clones. The highest T cell clonality was in uninvolved adjacent lung, above tumor.

The TCR originated in a man aged 40-75 years with stage I lung adenocarcinoma. This chain links TRBV27 with TRBJ2-7; either TRBD1 or TRBD2 may fit D (7 bases each). Sequencing was performed on peripheral blood, taken before any cancer treatment. The CDR3 is CASSRQGGNEQYF. CDR3 nucleotides: TGTGCCAGCAGCCGACAGGGAGGGAACGAGCAGTACTTC.